The text below deals with one TCR beta chain. Its specificity is not known. Each CD8 memory set brought CD45RO+ cells together with CCR7-negative CD45RA+ TemRA cells. These data originate in a study of shared clonotypes between healthy human individuals. Study observations and caveats: Researchers found naive subsets generally carried larger estimated richness than memory subsets. Some naive CD4 clonotypes, 4.5% to 5.5%, turned up in common across several donors.

CDR1 is SGHDT and CDR2 is YYEEEE in the germline V gene. V was clipped by 0 bases and J by 8 bases, with 9 bases between them. The length of the CDR3 is 14 residues. Genomic DNA from each subset was divided evenly over several immunoSEQ plates. Assay used: immunoSEQ multiplex PCR; TCRdb lists only in-frame clones, some missing. The sample includes hundreds of thousands of clones, around 96% of them seen just once. The rearrangement joins TRBV5-6 to TRBJ1-6, with D hard to call. The sample consisted of memory CD8+ T cells sorted from blood. As for subset: CD45RO+ cells pooled with CCR7-negative TemRA cells. This TCR was recovered from a man aged 30 to 39 in good health. The CDR3 reads CASSLGTKDSPLHF. The CDR3 DNA sequence: TGTGCCAGCAGCTTGGGGACGAAGGATTCACCCCTCCACTTT.